Listed here are 21 T cell receptor beta chains from one sample, sequenced in a study of T-cell reconstitution after alpha-beta-depleted transplantation in children. During its preparation, the TCRbeta library received unique molecular identifiers. TCRdb reprocessed the PCR reads via MiXCR and lists one record per CDR3 protein. The data hold 200,000 to 250,000 distinct CDR3 sequences, with 6.5% to 9% observed a single time. This specimen was PBMCs, mostly from graft donor cells, taken 180 days after TCRalphabeta/CD19-depleted stem cell transplant. The receptor source for this set is a male patient between 5 and 17 years old who had a stem cell transplant for acute lymphoblastic leukemia, so the T cells may come from the graft donor.

This clonotype was recorded at least ten times. CDR3 residues: CASSLSTNSPLHF. The CDR3, as DNA: TGTGCCAGCAGCCTTTCCACCAATTCACCCCTCCACTTT. The chain has TRBV7-9 and TRBJ1-6; D unclear. V was clipped by 5 bases and J by 7 bases, with 9 bases between them. Germline V gene sequence: CDR1 SEHNR, CDR2 FQNEAQ (reference sequence). The CDR3 is 13 residues long.

This clonotype was counted many times. The chain has TRBV11-2 and TRBJ2-1; 12 nucleotides agree with TRBD2. From germline, CDR1 is SGHAT and CDR2 FQNNGV. The V and J ends lost 5 bases and 3 bases, in that order; junction bases with no gene match: 5. The CDR3 is 16 residues long. Here the CDR3 reads CASSRGLAGRYNEQFF. The CDR3 region has the DNA TGTGCCAGCAGCCGGGGACTAGCGGGCCGCTACAATGAGCAGTTCTTC.

This clonotype occurred many times. V is TRBV9 and J is TRBJ2-7; TRBD2 matches 11 bases. The CDR3 has 16 amino acids. Looked up from germline, CDR1 is SGDLS and CDR2 is YYNGEE. Trimming took 4 bases from V and 2 from J; bases not matched to a gene: 8. The CDR3 is CASSPETSGGTYEQYF. The CDR3 DNA reads TGTGCCAGCAGCCCAGAAACTAGCGGGGGCACCTACGAGCAGTACTTC.

There are many counts of this clonotype. The J gene is TRBJ2-3, the V gene TRBV7-2, with 8 bases matching TRBD2. This CDR3 spans 14 amino acids. CDR1 SGHTA and CDR2 FQGNSA come from the germline V gene. Trimming at V came to 6 bases and at J to 5 bases, leaving 7 bases not matched to a gene. CDR3 bases: TGTGCCAGCAGGCTAGCGGGCCCTGGAGATACGCAGTATTTT. It codes for CASRLAGPGDTQYF.

This clonotype was detected ten times or more. This chain uses TRBV29-1 with TRBJ2-2; D not certain. This CDR3 contains 15 residues. Germline CDR1 is SQVTM and CDR2 is ANQGSEA. Trimming left V 4 bases short and J 1 base short, with 13 bases between. The CDR3 sequence is CSVAGSIENTGELFF. Written as DNA, the CDR3 is TGCAGCGTTGCTGGGTCTATTGAGAACACCGGGGAGCTGTTTTTT.

A note on this clonotype: A much larger clone sits a single nucleotide away, making a read error possible. No conserved phenylalanine or tryptophan ends this CDR3, so it is likely a read error. The chain couples TRBV28 to TRBJ2-1, with D possibly matching TRBD2 (6 bases). The V end lost 8 bases, the J end lost 8 bases, and 10 bases lay between the germline ends. This CDR3 has 11 amino acids. Per germline, CDR1 MDHEN and CDR2 SYDVKM. Written as DNA, the CDR3 is TGTGCCAGCGAGCGGGTGGATGAGCAGTTCTGC. Its protein product is CASERVDEQFC.

This clonotype was picked up many times. This chain joins TRBV4-3 and TRBJ2-2; D may be TRBD2 (6 bases). V lost 8 bases, J lost 1 base, and 14 bases lay in between. Germline values: CDR1 LGHNA, CDR2 YSLEER. The CDR3 has 15 amino acids. CDR3 DNA sequence: TGCGCCAGCCAGCCCGGGGGAGAGAACACCGGGGAGCTGTTTTTT. Protein: CASQPGGENTGELFF.

This clonotype appeared a few times. The J gene is TRBJ1-1, the V gene TRBV23-1; D gene ambiguous. TRBV23-1 is flagged as an ORF with uncertain function. Between the trimmed V and J ends, which lost 2 bases and 0 bases, there was a span of 16 bases. The CDR3 is 17 amino acids. CDR3: CASSQMTTPTMNTEAFF. DNA for the CDR3: TGCGCCAGCAGTCAAATGACCACTCCTACCATGAACACTGAAGCTTTCTTT.

This clonotype was counted at least ten times. The chain is built from TRBV25-1 and TRBJ2-1; 12 nucleotides align to TRBD2. The CDR3 contains 13 residues. CDR1 and CDR2 from the germline V gene are MGHDK and SYGVNS. Germline trimming cut 6 bases from V and 8 bases from J; bases unmatched to any gene: 2. CDR3 nucleotides: TGTGCCAGCAGACTAGCGGGGGGCTATGAGCAGTTCTTC. Its protein product is CASRLAGGYEQFF.

This clonotype was counted ten times or more. V is TRBV6-5 and J is TRBJ2-5, with 7 bases identical to TRBD2. Germline CDR1 MNHEY, CDR2 SVGAGI. The CDR3 is 15 amino acids. The ends lost 4 bases at V and 3 bases at J; junction bases unmatched: 8. The CDR3 DNA sequence: TGTGCCAGCAGTTTGACTAGCCAAAATGAAGAGACCCAGTACTTC. Protein sequence: CASSLTSQNEETQYF.

This clonotype showed up many times. The chain is built from TRBV25-1 and TRBJ2-1; D might be TRBD2 (5 bases). The germline CDR1 and CDR2 sequences are MGHDK and SYGVNS. V was shortened by 3 bases and J by 12 bases, with 15 bases between the two germline ends. CDR3 length equals 13 residues. Written as DNA, the CDR3 is TGTGCCAGCAGTGATACAAGCCCCGAGGGGCAGTTCTTC. This gives the protein CASSDTSPEGQFF.

There are many counts of this clonotype. The gene calls are TRBV7-9 and TRBJ2-2; D not certain. This CDR3 comprises 13 residues. Germline V CDR1 and CDR2: SEHNR, FQNEAQ (reference sequence). V lost 8 bases and J lost 0, with 7 bases in between. CDR3 residues: CASRMSNTGELFF. The DNA of the CDR3 is TGTGCCAGCCGGATGTCGAACACCGGGGAGCTGTTTTTT.

This clonotype was detected ten times or more. The rearrangement links TRBV4-2 to TRBJ1-1, with TRBD1 as a possible D gene (5 bases). The CDR3 runs to 16 residues. Trimming stripped 4 bases from V and 0 bases from J, with 15 bases between. Per the germline V gene, CDR1 is LGHNA and CDR2 is YNFKEQ. The chain's CDR3 is CASSPPGIVVNTEAFF. Here the CDR3 DNA reads TGTGCCAGCAGCCCGCCAGGGATTGTCGTGAACACTGAAGCTTTCTTT.

This clonotype was seen a single time. The rearrangement joins TRBV28 to TRBJ1-4; D ambiguous. The CDR3 is 15 amino acids. Germline V gene sequence: CDR1 MDHEN, CDR2 SYDVKM. The ends were cut back, 5 bases at V and 8 bases at J, with 18 bases in the middle. The CDR3 nucleotides are TGTGCCAGCAGTCAACGGCAAGGGAGTAGAGAAAAACTGTTTTTT. This encodes CASSQRQGSREKLFF. Supplemented by reference TRBV28 and TRBJ1-4, the full variable domain reads DVKVTQSSRYLVKRTGEKVFLECVQDMDHENMFWYRQDPGLGLRLIYFSYDVKMKEKGDIPEGYSVSREKKERFSLILESASTNQTSMYLCASSQRQGSREKLFFGSGTQLSVL.

There are many counts of this clonotype. V is TRBV12-3 or TRBV12-4 and J is TRBJ1-3; D is uncertain. V gave up 6 bases and J gave up 4 bases, with 7 bases separating them. This CDR3 is built from 12 residues. This chain's CDR3 is CASSPPGNTIYF. The DNA for the CDR3 is TGTGCCAGCAGCCCCCCCGGAAACACCATATATTTT.

The chain employs TRBV14 and TRBJ2-6; 7 bases align to TRBD1. The CDR3 contains 15 residues. V trimming: 6 bases; J trimming: 1 base; junction bases outside the gene matches: 3. Germline V gene sequence: CDR1 SGHDN, CDR2 FVKESK. In DNA, the CDR3 is TGTGCCAGCAGGCCGACAGGGTCTGGGGCCAACGTCCTGACTTTC. Translated: CASRPTGSGANVLTF.

This clonotype was detected ten times or more. The chain has TRBV6-6 and TRBJ1-2, with D uncertain. Germline V gene sequence: CDR1 MNHNY, CDR2 SVGAGI (reference sequence). V gave up 5 bases and J gave up 4 bases, with 11 bases separating them. The CDR3 consists of 13 residues. The CDR3 DNA follows: TGTGCCAGCAGTGCTACAGCTGTCTATGGCTACACCTTC. This translates into CASSATAVYGYTF.

This clonotype has ten or more counts. The chain is built from TRBV5-1 and TRBJ2-7, with D possibly matching TRBD1 (6 bases). Germline-derived CDR1 and CDR2 are SGHRS and YFSETQ. This CDR3 region has 14 residues. V was clipped by 5 bases and J by 1 base, with 13 bases between them. CDR3: CASRPEGGSYEQYF. In DNA form, the CDR3 reads TGCGCCAGCAGACCGGAAGGGGGATCCTACGAGCAGTACTTC.

The rearrangement joins TRBV18 to TRBJ2-2, with 9 bases matching TRBD1. With 4 bases clipped from V and 4 bases from J, the junction kept 4 bases outside the gene matches. CDR3 length: 15 residues. CDR1 and CDR2 (germline): KGHSH, LQKENI. CDR3 bases: TGTGCCAGCTCACAGGACAGGGGAATCACCGGGGAGCTGTTTTTT. Translated, it gives CASSQDRGITGELFF. The full variable domain, with the rest looked up from reference TRBV18 and TRBJ2-2, is NAGVMQNPRHLVRRRGQEARLRCSPMKGHSHVYWYRQLPEEGLKFMVYLQKENIIDESGMPKERFSAEFPKEGPSILRIQQVVRGDSAAYFCASSQDRGITGELFFGEGSRLTVL.

In this sample, this clonotype turned up many times. The V gene is TRBV28, the J gene TRBJ1-5; 8 bases fit TRBD1. Trimming took 6 bases from V and 7 from J; bases not matched to a gene: 8. Germline V lookup: CDR1 MDHEN, CDR2 SYDVKM. This CDR3 contains 14 residues. The chain's CDR3 is CASRTTGGGQPQHF. The CDR3 nucleotides read TGTGCCAGCAGAACAACAGGGGGAGGGCAGCCCCAGCATTTT.

Notes on this clonotype: A clone one base away is much larger, so this may be a read error. This CDR3 fails to terminate in the conserved phenylalanine or tryptophan, so it likely reflects a read error. The chain recombines TRBV28 with TRBJ1-4, with D hard to call. This CDR3 has 14 residues. Deletions cut 1 base from V and 8 bases from J, with 11 bases between. The germline gives CDR1 MDHEN, CDR2 SYDVKM. Here the CDR3 DNA reads TGTGCCAGCAGTTTATCCCCCCTCGGGGAAAAACTGTTTTAT. Its protein product is CASSLSPLGEKLFY.